This TCR beta chain emerged from a study of control samples from healthy donors and cancer patients. Repertoires were generated with immunoSEQ multiplex PCR, while TCRdb's copy carries only in-frame clones and drops some. The sample lists around 68,000 clones, 83% occurring once. Trimming removed 8 bases at V and 4 bases at J, with 16 bases between. This CDR3 spans 14 amino acids. The germline gives CDR1 KGHSH, CDR2 LQKENI. J is TRBJ2-3 and V is TRBV18; D is undetermined. The source material was blood. This TCR was recovered from a man aged 55-75 years in good health. CDR3 DNA sequence: TGTGCCAGCCGATCCGGTAAGGGTTCAGATACGCAGTATTTT. Its protein is CASRSGKGSDTQYF. Using reference TRBV18 and TRBJ2-3 for the parts outside the CDR3, the full variable domain is NAGVMQNPRHLVRRRGQEARLRCSPMKGHSHVYWYRQLPEEGLKFMVYLQKENIIDESGMPKERFSAEFPKEGPSILRIQQVVRGDSAAYFCASRSGKGSDTQYFGPGTRLTVL.